The text below deals with one T cell receptor (beta chain). The data were taken from a study of monozygotic twins with inflammatory bowel disease. TCRdb reprocessed the 5' RACE reads, keeping one entry per CDR3 protein, no DNA. The sample includes approximately 150,000 distinct CDR3 sequences. The sample taken for sequencing was blood. This clonotype was obtained from a human donor with ulcerative colitis or Crohn's disease, or a healthy co-twin of an affected twin (not recorded which).

The CDR3 spells CASSEFATGYNEQFF. The J gene is TRBJ2-1, the V gene TRBV25-1. Germline V gene sequence: CDR1 MGHDK, CDR2 SYGVNS. This CDR3 has 15 amino acids.